These 5 T cell receptor beta chains were all obtained from the same sample, sequenced in a study of beta chain features in type 1 diabetes. Whole-study results and caveats: There was a moderate but significant shortening of TCRB CDR3s in all four CD4+ subsets of Type 1 diabetes patients.

Their antigen targets remain unknown. The authors reverse transcribed all of the isolated RNA, so sequencing captured expressed TCRB transcripts. TCRdb keeps only in-frame clones here, not all; method: immunoSEQ multiplex PCR. The sample records hundreds of thousands of clones, 11% to 15% being singletons. Specimen: naive CD4+ T cells from blood. The receptor set was obtained from a man between 18 and 29 years old with type 1 diabetes.

V usage is TRBV30 and J usage is TRBJ2-5; TRBD2 matches 8 bases. The tail of the sequence fits TRBJ2-7 better, so the J call may be wrong. This CDR3 contains 15 residues. Germline CDR1 and CDR2: GTSNPN and SVGIG (reference sequence). The CDR3 spells CAWRPGTRNPYEQYF. CDR3 bases: TGTGCCTGGAGACCCGGGACTAGGAATCCCTACGAGCAGTACTTC.

This sequence joins TRBV7-9 and TRBJ2-1; 9 positions match TRBD1. The trim removed 11 bases at V and 8 bases at J, leaving 16 bases unmatched. The CDR3 sequence is 15 residues long. CDR1 and CDR2 (germline): SEHNR, FQNEAQ (reference sequence). The CDR3, as DNA: TGTGCCGACAGGTTAGGGACAGGGATTGAGGATGAGCAGTTCTTC. Protein product: CADRLGTGIEDEQFF.

The chain has TRBV9 and TRBJ2-4; tentatively, D is TRBD2 (5 bases). CDR3 length: 15 amino acids. Trimming pared 0 bases from V and 0 bases from J, leaving 7 bases between. CDR1 is SGDLS and CDR2 is YYNGEE in the germline V gene. CDR3 nucleotides: TGTGCCAGCAGCGTAGGAGGAGGAGCCAAAAACATTCAGTACTTC. Amino acids: CASSVGGGAKNIQYF.

The rearrangement joins TRBV7-3 to TRBJ2-2, with a weak D call TRBD1 (5 bases). CDR1 SGHTA and CDR2 FQGTGA come from the germline V gene. The CDR3 spans 13 residues. The ends were cut back, 5 bases at V and 3 bases at J, with 7 bases in the middle. The CDR3 protein is CASSPQDTGELFF. CDR3 bases: TGTGCCAGCAGCCCACAGGACACCGGGGAGCTGTTTTTT. Combining the CDR3 with reference TRBV7-3 and TRBJ2-2 gives the whole variable domain GAGVSQTPSNKVTEKGKYVELRCDPISGHTALYWYRQSLGQGPEFLIYFQGTGAADDSGLPNDRFFAVRPEGSVSTLKIQRTERGDSAVYLCASSPQDTGELFFGEGSRLTVL.

The V and J genes are TRBV7-9 and TRBJ1-2; 7 positions agree with TRBD1. Germline V CDR1 and CDR2: SEHNR, FQNEAQ (reference sequence). V lost 2 bases, J lost 1 base, and 7 bases stayed unmatched. The CDR3 length is 16 residues. The CDR3 nucleotides read TGTGCCAGCAGCTTAACGACAGGGTACTATAACTATGGCTACACCTTC. It translates to CASSLTTGYYNYGYTF.